The rows below give T cell receptor beta chains drawn from one sample of a study of cytomegalovirus exposure and HLA in healthy donors. TCRdb keeps only in-frame clones here, not all; method: immunoSEQ multiplex PCR. The table shows roughly 200,000 clones, with 70% to 80% occurring only once. Sample: PBMCs. These receptors were collected from a woman aged 25 to 45 in good health and CMV-seropositive. Both conserved end residues are part of each CDR3. A D gene is named only where the DNA matches it firmly. For some rows the clone size is stated as once, few or many, or as a class when expanded; others skip it.

J,V,length,D,size,CDR3,DNA
TRBJ1-5,TRBV15,15,.,.,CATSPWGLSQQPQHF,TGTGCCACCAGCCCCTGGGGCCTCTCACAGCAGCCCCAGCATTTT
TRBJ1-1,TRBV2,14,.,once,CASSRENRNTEAFF,TGTGCCAGCAGTCGTGAGAACAGGAACACTGAAGCTTTCTTT
TRBJ1-2,TRBV5-1,14,.,.,CASSLDGRSYGYTF,TGCGCCAGCAGCTTGGATGGCAGGTCCTATGGCTACACCTTC
TRBJ2-1,TRBV7-2,15,.,.,CASSLQGGPYNEQFF,TGTGCCAGCAGCTTACAAGGAGGGCCTTACAATGAGCAGTTCTTC
TRBJ2-7,TRBV27,17,.,.,CASSLSPAGLSSYEQYF,TGTGCCAGCAGTTTAAGTCCCGCAGGGCTCAGCTCCTACGAGCAGTACTTC
TRBJ1-1,TRBV6-5,15,.,.,CASSYSTGMNTEAFF,TGTGCCAGCAGTTATTCCACAGGAATGAACACTGAAGCTTTCTTT
TRBJ1-4,TRBV5-1,17,.,few,CASSFMHGGLTNEKLFF,TGCGCCAGCAGCTTCATGCACGGGGGTTTGACTAATGAAAAACTGTTTTTT
TRBJ2-3,TRBV11-2,14,.,.,CASSYTGGTDTQYF,TGTGCCAGCAGCTACACCGGGGGCACAGATACGCAGTATTTT
TRBJ2-1,TRBV4-2,15,TRBD2,.,CASSQDTSGSSQQFF,TGTGCCAGCAGCCAAGACACTAGCGGCAGCAGCCAGCAGTTCTTC
TRBJ1-2,TRBV11-3,13,.,once,CASSLNRNYGYTF,TGTGCCAGCAGCTTAAACAGAAACTATGGCTACACCTTC
TRBJ2-3,TRBV5-1,15,.,.,CASSRSSTSTDTQYF,TGCGCCAGCAGCCGGTCCTCGACTTCCACAGATACGCAGTATTTT
TRBJ2-1,TRBV10-3,12,.,.,CAMGQEGTEQFF,TGTGCCATGGGCCAGGAGGGGACTGAGCAGTTCTTC
TRBJ1-5,TRBV21-1,16,.,few,CASSKNRTKSNQPQHF,TGTGCCAGCAGCAAGAACAGGACCAAAAGCAATCAGCCCCAGCATTTT
TRBJ1-1,TRBV11-3,15,TRBD1,.,CASSSDRVGGTEAFF,TGTGCCAGCAGCTCTGACAGGGTTGGGGGCACTGAAGCTTTCTTT
TRBJ2-3,TRBV7-9,13,.,.,CASTPSSPDTQYF,TGTGCCAGCACCCCCTCCTCTCCAGATACGCAGTATTTT
TRBJ2-3,TRBV7-2,19,TRBD2,.,CASSLQPSGGPWGTDTQYF,TGTGCCAGCAGCTTACAGCCTAGCGGGGGGCCGTGGGGCACAGATACGCAGTATTTT
TRBJ2-5,TRBV6-5,15,.,.,CASVKGRGRQGTQYF,TGTGCCAGCGTCAAGGGGCGGGGGCGCCAAGGGACCCAGTACTTC
TRBJ2-3,TRBV5-4,14,.,.,CASSSGASTDTQYF,TGTGCCAGCAGCTCAGGGGCAAGCACAGATACGCAGTATTTT
TRBJ1-3,TRBV10-2,14,.,.,CASSRGSDGNTIYF,TGCGCCAGCAGTCGGGGGAGTGATGGAAACACCATATATTTT
TRBJ1-5,TRBV7-2,15,.,.,CASSLVGASNQPQHF,TGTGCCAGCAGCTTAGTAGGGGCGAGCAATCAGCCCCAGCATTTT
TRBJ2-2,TRBV4-2,17,TRBD1,.,CASSQERDRTYTGELFF,TGTGCCAGCAGCCAAGAGAGGGACAGGACTTACACCGGGGAGCTGTTTTTT
TRBJ1-1,TRBV9,15,TRBD1,.,CASSVWGQGDTEAFF,TGTGCCAGCAGCGTTTGGGGACAGGGAGACACTGAAGCTTTCTTT
TRBJ2-5,TRBV7-8,14,.,once,CASSSGRGQETQYF,TGTGCCAGCAGCTCCGGGCGGGGCCAAGAGACCCAGTACTTC
TRBJ2-3,TRBV4-3,15,TRBD2,.,CASSQDRASGDRLYF,TGCGCCAGCAGCCAAGATCGGGCTAGCGGGGACCGCTTGTATTTT
TRBJ2-1,TRBV11-2,16,.,.,CASSPSHTETQNEQFF,TGTGCCAGCAGCCCCAGCCATACAGAGACCCAAAATGAGCAGTTCTTC
TRBJ2-7,TRBV5-6,14,.,.,CASSPGLGGYEQYF,TGTGCCAGCAGCCCCGGACTAGGGGGCTACGAGCAGTACTTC
TRBJ2-7,TRBV7-9,13,.,.,CASSLPAAYEQYF,TGTGCCAGCAGCTTACCAGCGGCCTACGAGCAGTACTTC
TRBJ2-5,TRBV2,14,TRBD1,.,CASSKGTVQETQYF,TGTGCCAGCAGTAAAGGGACAGTCCAAGAGACCCAGTACTTC
TRBJ2-5,TRBV7-8,19,TRBD2,.,CASRGLRTSIPQARETQYF,TGTGCCAGCAGGGGACTTAGGACTAGCATCCCCCAGGCCAGAGAGACCCAGTACTTC
TRBJ1-3,TRBV5-1,15,TRBD1,.,CASSPNPDRGNTIYF,TGCGCCAGCAGCCCCAATCCGGACAGGGGAAACACCATATATTTT
TRBJ1-6,TRBV7-6,16,.,.,CASSPGVGGAGSPLHF,TGTGCCAGCAGCCCAGGGGTGGGGGGGGCAGGTTCACCCCTCCACTTT